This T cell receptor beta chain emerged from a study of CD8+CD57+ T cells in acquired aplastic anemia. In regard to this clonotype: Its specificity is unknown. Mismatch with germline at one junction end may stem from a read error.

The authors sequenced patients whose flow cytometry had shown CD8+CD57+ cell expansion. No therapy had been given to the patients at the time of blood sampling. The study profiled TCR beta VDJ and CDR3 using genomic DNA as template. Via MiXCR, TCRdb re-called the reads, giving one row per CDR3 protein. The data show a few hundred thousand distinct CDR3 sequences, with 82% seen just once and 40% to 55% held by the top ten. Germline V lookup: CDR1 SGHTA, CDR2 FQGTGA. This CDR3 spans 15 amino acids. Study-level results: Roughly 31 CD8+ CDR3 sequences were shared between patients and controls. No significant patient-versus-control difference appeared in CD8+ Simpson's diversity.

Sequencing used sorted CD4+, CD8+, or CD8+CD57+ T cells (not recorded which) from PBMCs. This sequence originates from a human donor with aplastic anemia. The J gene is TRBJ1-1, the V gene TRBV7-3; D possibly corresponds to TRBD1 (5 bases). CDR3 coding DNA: TGCAGCGGCAGTAGTTGGGGACGCGAGAACACTGAAGCTTTCTTT. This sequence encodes CSGSSWGRENTEAFF.